Described below is a single T cell receptor beta chain sequence and its context. In this sample, this clone turned up once. It has no known antigen specificity. Base qualities were left out, and no much larger clone turns up one base away. The sample is drawn from a study of shared clonotypes between healthy human individuals (TCRdb year 2020). Turning to the overall study: Three men and two women, aged 18 to 49 years, made up the cohort. Per donor, leukapheresis produced somewhere between about 0.85 and 8.9 billion PBMCs. Libraries were prepared and TCR repertoires were sequenced by different laboratories using diverse techniques, in order to increase sequencing depth and limit assay-specific biases. To estimate repertoire size and how much clonotype sharing occurs between individuals, the study deeply sequenced the blood TCR repertoires of about five healthy adults. Per donor, three plates each were used for CD4 naive and CD4 memory, two for CD8 naive, and one for CD8 memory. Overall study outcomes, separate from this receptor: Naive subsets generally had larger estimated clonotype richness than memory subsets. Pairwise subsampling led to the expectation that sequencing depth would affect the degree of clonotype sharing among donors. Clonotypes shared by all four sorted-subset donors showed higher generation probabilities than non-shared clonotypes. Because the study included a small number of donors, the genetic and exposure-history diversity represented was limited. When several donors were compared, the shared fraction of clonotypes was around 5% for naive CD4, more than 3% for naive CD8, about 2.4% for memory CD4, and less than 0.5% for memory CD8. Only blood was sampled, and tissue TCR repertoires likely differ from those in blood. Incomplete sequencing was indicated by rarefaction of sorted-subset datasets, despite the large sequencing depth.

TCR CDR3 regions were amplified from genomic DNA by multiplex PCR using the deep immunoSEQ assay. For each cell subset, the extracted genomic DNA was distributed evenly across all wells of several immunoSEQ 96-well plates, and each plate served as one replicate. For sorted subsets, around 200 ng genomic DNA, equal to 25,000 to 35,000 T cell genomes, was loaded into each replicate PCR. Purified libraries were quantified with a Qubit 3.0 fluorometer, sized on a Bioanalyzer 2100, and re-quantified with the KAPA Library Quantification kit. Every immunoSEQ 96-well plate was sequenced on a separate single-read 150-cycle Illumina NextSeq 550 flow cell. Per the source publication's procedure: Because the immunoSEQ output included only junctional sequences and no quality scores, the filtering could not be the same as the filtering used for full-length reads. To assign V/J genes and CDR3, sequences were annotated using PyIR, a Python wrapper for IgBLAST v1.9, with IMGT germline references. Reads with weak V/J assignments (E-value above 1e-6), missing CDR3, stop codons, out-of-frame junctions, or ambiguous translated residues were removed. V3J clonotypes were defined as sequences sharing the same inferred V gene, J gene, and CDR3 amino acid sequence. Percentage overlap between repertoires was calculated by dividing the number of shared unique clonotypes by the size of the smaller repertoire. Repertoire richness was assessed with RTK rarefaction, the Chao1 estimator, and Recon v2.1 estimates of unobserved clonotypes. Generation probabilities were computed with OLGA for all TCRbeta clonotypes obtained by the gDNA method from several donors. TCRdb took this table from immuneACCESS and kept in-frame rearrangements with V and J called. Such tables lack part of the clones; where checked against another copy, unresolved V genes explain under half of the gap, and the rest is unexplained. Clone size and V and J calls were adopted from that table, with D and trimming inferred from the DNA. In this sample the table shows around 550,000 clones, approximately 96% of which occur a single time. Jointly, the top ten make up 0.095% to 0.14% of the sample.

CD8 naive samples were CD45RO-negative cells positively selected for CCR7, giving a CD45RA+CCR7+ population that excluded TemRA cells. The donors were healthy, HIV-negative adults who had no recently reported acute infections or vaccinations. Every donor was a Caucasian adult residing in Nashville, Tennessee, USA. After blood collection by leukapheresis, PBMCs were isolated using Ficoll-Histopaque density gradient centrifugation and then cryopreserved in the vapor phase of liquid nitrogen. Purity and quantity of every magnetically sorted T cell population were checked by analytical flow cytometry. Each sorted fraction had its genomic DNA isolated and then quantified by UV absorbance on a Nanodrop 2000c. The sample comprised naive CD8+ T cells sorted from blood. The sample's cell subset or site, from its label and the paper: CD45RA+CCR7+. The source of this sequence is a woman between 25 and 40 years old in good health.

The CDR3 loop reads CASSDWGGPYEQYF. The DNA sequence is as follows: TGTGCCAGCAGTGACTGGGGAGGGCCCTACGAGCAGTACTTC. The sequence links TRBV6-1 to TRBJ2-7; 7 bases in the junction line up with TRBD2. From its cysteine to its phenylalanine, the CDR3 spans 14 amino acids. Of all the DNA, just the CDR3 is kept, 42 bases in frame from base 1. At the junction V is shortened by 3 bases and J by 2 bases; bases outside the gene matches: 4. The germline V gene sets CDR1 to MNHNS and CDR2 to SASEGT.